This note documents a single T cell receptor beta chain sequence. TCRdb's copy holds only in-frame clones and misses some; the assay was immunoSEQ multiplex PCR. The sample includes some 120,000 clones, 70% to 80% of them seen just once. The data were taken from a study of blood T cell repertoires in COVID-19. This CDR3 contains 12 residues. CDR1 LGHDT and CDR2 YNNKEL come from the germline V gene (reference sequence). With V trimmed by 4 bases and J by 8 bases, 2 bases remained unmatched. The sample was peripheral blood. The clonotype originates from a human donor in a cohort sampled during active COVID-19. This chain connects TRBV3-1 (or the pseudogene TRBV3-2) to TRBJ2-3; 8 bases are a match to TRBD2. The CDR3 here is CASSLSGGTQYF. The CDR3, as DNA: TGTGCCAGCAGCCTGAGCGGGGGTACGCAGTATTTT.